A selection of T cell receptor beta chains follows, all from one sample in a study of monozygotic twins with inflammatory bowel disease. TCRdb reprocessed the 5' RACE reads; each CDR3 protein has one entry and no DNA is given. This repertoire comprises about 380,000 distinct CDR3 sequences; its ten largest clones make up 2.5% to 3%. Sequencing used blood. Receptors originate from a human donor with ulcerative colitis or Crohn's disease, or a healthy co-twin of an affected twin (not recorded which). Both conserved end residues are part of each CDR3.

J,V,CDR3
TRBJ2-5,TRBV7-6,CASSLAARGSLQEETQYF
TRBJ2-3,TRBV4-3,CASSQGGLYTQYF
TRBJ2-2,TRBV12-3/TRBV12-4,CASRNSRKGRNTGELFF
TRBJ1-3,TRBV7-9,CASTFQTQGTKGNTIYF
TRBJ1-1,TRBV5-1,CASSLGHLTGLSAEAFF
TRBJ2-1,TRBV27,CASSPLNSANEQFF
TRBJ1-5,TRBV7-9,CASSSDTSLAQHF
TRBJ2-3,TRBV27,CASSLYAGGRFTDTQYF
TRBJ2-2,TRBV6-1,CASKESGAGGHTGELFF
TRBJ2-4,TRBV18,CASSPNLELAKNIQYF
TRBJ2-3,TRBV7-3,CASSLMSGGTDTQYF
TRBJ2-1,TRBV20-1,CSASALEDYNEQFF
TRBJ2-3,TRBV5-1,CASRSGLNTDTQYF
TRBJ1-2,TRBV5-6,CASLLGASDYGYTF
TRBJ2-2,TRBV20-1,CSAFRDRANTGELFF
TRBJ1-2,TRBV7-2,CASSATGPHGYTF
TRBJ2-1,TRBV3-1,CASSHRDTAYNEQFF
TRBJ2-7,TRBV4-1,CASSHQQGVIYEQYF
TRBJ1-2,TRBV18,CASSPPPLTNYGYTF
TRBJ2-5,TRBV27,CASRPPGLAGWQETQYF
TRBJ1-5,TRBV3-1,CASSQEGQGNQPQHF
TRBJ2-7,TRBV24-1,CATSDLEEQYF
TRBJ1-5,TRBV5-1,CASSPLTGGNQPQHF
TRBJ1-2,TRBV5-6,CASSGRTGRVGYTF
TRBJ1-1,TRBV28,CASSRDLMNTEAFF
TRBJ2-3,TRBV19,CASNQGRLDTQYF
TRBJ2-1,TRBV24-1,CATSGVPGQGVVHEQFF
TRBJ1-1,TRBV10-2,CASSESWATEAFF
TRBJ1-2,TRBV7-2,CASSFGGQFGYTF
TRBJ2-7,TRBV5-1,CASKRQDSYEQYF
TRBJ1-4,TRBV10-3,CAISSGGNREKLFF
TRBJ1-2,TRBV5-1,CASSRDIPNYGYTF
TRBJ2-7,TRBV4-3,CASSQMTSGGAYEQYF
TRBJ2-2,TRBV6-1,CASGAGTATGELFF
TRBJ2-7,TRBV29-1,CSATTGTGGTYEQYF
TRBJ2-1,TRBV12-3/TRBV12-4,CASAPTSTYNEQFF
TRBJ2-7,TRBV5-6,CASRSRAGQSYEQYF
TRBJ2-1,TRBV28,CASSLAPRQGARGYNEQFF
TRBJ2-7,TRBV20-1,CSAAPGTSPYEQYF
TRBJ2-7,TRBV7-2,CASSLAMTGAQGEQYF
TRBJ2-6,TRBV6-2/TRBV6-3,CASSYSWDRGRLGANVLTF
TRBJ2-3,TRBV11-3,CASRKTSGGTDTQYF
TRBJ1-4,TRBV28,CASSYRGPTNEKLFF
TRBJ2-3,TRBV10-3,CAISGLAGEFTDTQYF
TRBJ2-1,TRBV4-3,CASSPGTSGGAGEQFF
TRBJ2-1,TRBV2,CAKTESSGGDNEQFF
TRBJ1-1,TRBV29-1,CSVVTGGTEAFF
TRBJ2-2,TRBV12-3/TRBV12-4,CASSSAHITGELFF
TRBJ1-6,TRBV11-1,CASSSDGYSPLHF
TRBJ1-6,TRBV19,CASSLQGARTNSPLHF
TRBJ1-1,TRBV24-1,CATSVQGATEAFF